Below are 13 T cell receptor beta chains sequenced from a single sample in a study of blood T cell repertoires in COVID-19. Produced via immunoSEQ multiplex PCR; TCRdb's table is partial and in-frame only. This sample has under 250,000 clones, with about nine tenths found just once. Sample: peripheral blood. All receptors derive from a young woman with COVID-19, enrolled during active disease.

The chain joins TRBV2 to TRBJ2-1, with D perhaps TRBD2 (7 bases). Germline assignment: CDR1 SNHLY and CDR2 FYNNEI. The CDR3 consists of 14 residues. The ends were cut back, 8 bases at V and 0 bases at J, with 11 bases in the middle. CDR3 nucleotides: TGTGCCAGCGGGGGGGCCGTCTCCTACAATGAGCAGTTCTTC. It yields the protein CASGGAVSYNEQFF.

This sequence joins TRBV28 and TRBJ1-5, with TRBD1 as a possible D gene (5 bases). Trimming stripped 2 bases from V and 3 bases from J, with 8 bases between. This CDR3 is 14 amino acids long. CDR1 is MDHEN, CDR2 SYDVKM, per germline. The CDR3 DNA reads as TGTGCCAGCAGTTTACGGGGGAACAATCAGCCCCAGCATTTT. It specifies CASSLRGNNQPQHF.

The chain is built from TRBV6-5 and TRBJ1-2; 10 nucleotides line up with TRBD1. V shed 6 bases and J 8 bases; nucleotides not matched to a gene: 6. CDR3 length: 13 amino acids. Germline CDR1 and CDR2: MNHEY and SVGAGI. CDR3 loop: CASRSRDRGGYTF. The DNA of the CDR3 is TGTGCCAGCAGGAGTCGGGACAGGGGCGGCTACACCTTC.

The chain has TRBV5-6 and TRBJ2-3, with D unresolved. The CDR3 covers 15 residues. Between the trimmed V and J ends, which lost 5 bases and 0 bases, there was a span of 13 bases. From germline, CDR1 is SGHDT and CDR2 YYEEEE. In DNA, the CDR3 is TGTGCCAGCAGTCTTGTGGCGGTTAGCACAGATACGCAGTATTTT. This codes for CASSLVAVSTDTQYF.

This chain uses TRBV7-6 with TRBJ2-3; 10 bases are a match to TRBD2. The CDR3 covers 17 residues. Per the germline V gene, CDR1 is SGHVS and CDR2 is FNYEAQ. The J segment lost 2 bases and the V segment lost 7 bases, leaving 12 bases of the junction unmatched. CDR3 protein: CASNQLPAGGTTDTQYF. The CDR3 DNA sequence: TGTGCCAGCAACCAACTTCCAGCGGGAGGGACCACAGATACGCAGTATTTT.

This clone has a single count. This CDR3 reads CASIGGRGDSPLHF. The CDR3 bases are TGTGCCAGCATTGGAGGTAGAGGAGATTCACCCCTCCACTTT. The gene calls are TRBV2 and TRBJ1-6; D uncertain. Trimming shortened V by 7 bases and J by 8 bases, and 15 bases separated the two germline ends. The CDR3 has 14 residues. From germline, CDR1 is SNHLY and CDR2 FYNNEI. Filled out from reference TRBV2 and TRBJ1-6, the complete variable domain reads EPEVTQTPSHQVTQMGQEVILRCVPISNHLYFYWYRQILGQKVEFLVSFYNNEISEKSEIFDDQFSVERPDGSNFTLKIRSTKLEDSAMYFCASIGGRGDSPLHFGNGTRLTVT.

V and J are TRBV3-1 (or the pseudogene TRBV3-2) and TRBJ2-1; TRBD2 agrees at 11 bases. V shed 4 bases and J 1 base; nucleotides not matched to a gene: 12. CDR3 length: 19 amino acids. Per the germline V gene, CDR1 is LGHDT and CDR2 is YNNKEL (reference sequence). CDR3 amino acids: CASSRLLAGGPGSYNEQFF. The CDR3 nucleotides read TGTGCCAGCAGCCGCCTCTTAGCGGGAGGGCCAGGTTCCTACAATGAGCAGTTCTTC.

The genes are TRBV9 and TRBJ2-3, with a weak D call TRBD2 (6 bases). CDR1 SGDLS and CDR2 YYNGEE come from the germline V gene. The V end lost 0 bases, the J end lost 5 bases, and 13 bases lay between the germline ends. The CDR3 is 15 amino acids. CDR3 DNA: TGTGCCAGCAGCGTAGGGGGAGGCAGACAAGATACGCAGTATTTT. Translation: CASSVGGGRQDTQYF.

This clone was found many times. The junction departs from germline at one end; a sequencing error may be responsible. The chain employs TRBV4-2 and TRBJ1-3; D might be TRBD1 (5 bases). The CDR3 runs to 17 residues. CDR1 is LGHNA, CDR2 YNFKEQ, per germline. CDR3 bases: TGTGCCAGCAGCAAAGAGGGCCCGACAGAGGCTGGAAACACCATATATTTT. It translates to CASSKEGPTEAGNTIYF.

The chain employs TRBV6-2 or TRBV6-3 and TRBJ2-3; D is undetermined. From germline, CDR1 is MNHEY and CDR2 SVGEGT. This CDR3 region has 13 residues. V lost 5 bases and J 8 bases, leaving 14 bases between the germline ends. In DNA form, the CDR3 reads TGTGCCAGCAGTCCACCACCGGGTTTTACGCAGTATTTT. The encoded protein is CASSPPPGFTQYF.

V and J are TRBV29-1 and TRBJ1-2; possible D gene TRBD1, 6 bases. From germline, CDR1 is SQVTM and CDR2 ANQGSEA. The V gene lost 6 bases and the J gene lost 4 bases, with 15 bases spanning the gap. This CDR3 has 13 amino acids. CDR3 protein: CSVRGQFVYGYTF. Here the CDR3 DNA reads TGCAGCGTCCGCGGACAGTTTGTCTATGGCTACACCTTC.

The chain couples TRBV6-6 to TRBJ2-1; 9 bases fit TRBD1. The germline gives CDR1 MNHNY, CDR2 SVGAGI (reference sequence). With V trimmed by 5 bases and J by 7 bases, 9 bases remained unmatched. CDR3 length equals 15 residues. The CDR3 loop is CASSRDRDLGNEQFF. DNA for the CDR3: TGTGCCAGCAGTCGGGACAGGGATTTAGGGAATGAGCAGTTCTTC.

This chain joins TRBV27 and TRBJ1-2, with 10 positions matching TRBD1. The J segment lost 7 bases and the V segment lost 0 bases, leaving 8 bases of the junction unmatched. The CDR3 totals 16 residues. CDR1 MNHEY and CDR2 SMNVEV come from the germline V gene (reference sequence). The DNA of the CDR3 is TGTGCCAGCAGTTTATCGAGACAGGGGGCTGACGGTGGCTACACCTTC. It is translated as CASSLSRQGADGGYTF.